This TCR beta chain was sequenced in a study of patients and donors after allogeneic stem cell transplantation. One entry per CDR3 protein, called by TCRdb with MiXCR from the RT-PCR reads. The data contain 110,000 or so distinct CDR3 sequences, about a third of them singletons. The CDR3 spans 14 residues. V was pared by 10 bases and J by 3 bases, with 7 bases of the junction left unmatched. Germline V lookup: CDR1 ENHRY, CDR2 SYGVKD. The receptor was derived from a human donor who was either an allogeneic HSCT recipient or a stem cell or donor lymphocyte infusion donor (not recorded which). It is not recorded whose cells these are; they may come from a transplant donor. The sequencing sample was made of blood, either unsorted or a sorted T cell fraction (not recorded which). The V gene is TRBV10-3, the J gene TRBJ2-2; 8 bases are a match to TRBD2. The CDR3, as DNA: TGTGCCACCTCAGCGGGAGCAGACACCGGGGAGCTGTTTTTT. Residues: CATSAGADTGELFF.